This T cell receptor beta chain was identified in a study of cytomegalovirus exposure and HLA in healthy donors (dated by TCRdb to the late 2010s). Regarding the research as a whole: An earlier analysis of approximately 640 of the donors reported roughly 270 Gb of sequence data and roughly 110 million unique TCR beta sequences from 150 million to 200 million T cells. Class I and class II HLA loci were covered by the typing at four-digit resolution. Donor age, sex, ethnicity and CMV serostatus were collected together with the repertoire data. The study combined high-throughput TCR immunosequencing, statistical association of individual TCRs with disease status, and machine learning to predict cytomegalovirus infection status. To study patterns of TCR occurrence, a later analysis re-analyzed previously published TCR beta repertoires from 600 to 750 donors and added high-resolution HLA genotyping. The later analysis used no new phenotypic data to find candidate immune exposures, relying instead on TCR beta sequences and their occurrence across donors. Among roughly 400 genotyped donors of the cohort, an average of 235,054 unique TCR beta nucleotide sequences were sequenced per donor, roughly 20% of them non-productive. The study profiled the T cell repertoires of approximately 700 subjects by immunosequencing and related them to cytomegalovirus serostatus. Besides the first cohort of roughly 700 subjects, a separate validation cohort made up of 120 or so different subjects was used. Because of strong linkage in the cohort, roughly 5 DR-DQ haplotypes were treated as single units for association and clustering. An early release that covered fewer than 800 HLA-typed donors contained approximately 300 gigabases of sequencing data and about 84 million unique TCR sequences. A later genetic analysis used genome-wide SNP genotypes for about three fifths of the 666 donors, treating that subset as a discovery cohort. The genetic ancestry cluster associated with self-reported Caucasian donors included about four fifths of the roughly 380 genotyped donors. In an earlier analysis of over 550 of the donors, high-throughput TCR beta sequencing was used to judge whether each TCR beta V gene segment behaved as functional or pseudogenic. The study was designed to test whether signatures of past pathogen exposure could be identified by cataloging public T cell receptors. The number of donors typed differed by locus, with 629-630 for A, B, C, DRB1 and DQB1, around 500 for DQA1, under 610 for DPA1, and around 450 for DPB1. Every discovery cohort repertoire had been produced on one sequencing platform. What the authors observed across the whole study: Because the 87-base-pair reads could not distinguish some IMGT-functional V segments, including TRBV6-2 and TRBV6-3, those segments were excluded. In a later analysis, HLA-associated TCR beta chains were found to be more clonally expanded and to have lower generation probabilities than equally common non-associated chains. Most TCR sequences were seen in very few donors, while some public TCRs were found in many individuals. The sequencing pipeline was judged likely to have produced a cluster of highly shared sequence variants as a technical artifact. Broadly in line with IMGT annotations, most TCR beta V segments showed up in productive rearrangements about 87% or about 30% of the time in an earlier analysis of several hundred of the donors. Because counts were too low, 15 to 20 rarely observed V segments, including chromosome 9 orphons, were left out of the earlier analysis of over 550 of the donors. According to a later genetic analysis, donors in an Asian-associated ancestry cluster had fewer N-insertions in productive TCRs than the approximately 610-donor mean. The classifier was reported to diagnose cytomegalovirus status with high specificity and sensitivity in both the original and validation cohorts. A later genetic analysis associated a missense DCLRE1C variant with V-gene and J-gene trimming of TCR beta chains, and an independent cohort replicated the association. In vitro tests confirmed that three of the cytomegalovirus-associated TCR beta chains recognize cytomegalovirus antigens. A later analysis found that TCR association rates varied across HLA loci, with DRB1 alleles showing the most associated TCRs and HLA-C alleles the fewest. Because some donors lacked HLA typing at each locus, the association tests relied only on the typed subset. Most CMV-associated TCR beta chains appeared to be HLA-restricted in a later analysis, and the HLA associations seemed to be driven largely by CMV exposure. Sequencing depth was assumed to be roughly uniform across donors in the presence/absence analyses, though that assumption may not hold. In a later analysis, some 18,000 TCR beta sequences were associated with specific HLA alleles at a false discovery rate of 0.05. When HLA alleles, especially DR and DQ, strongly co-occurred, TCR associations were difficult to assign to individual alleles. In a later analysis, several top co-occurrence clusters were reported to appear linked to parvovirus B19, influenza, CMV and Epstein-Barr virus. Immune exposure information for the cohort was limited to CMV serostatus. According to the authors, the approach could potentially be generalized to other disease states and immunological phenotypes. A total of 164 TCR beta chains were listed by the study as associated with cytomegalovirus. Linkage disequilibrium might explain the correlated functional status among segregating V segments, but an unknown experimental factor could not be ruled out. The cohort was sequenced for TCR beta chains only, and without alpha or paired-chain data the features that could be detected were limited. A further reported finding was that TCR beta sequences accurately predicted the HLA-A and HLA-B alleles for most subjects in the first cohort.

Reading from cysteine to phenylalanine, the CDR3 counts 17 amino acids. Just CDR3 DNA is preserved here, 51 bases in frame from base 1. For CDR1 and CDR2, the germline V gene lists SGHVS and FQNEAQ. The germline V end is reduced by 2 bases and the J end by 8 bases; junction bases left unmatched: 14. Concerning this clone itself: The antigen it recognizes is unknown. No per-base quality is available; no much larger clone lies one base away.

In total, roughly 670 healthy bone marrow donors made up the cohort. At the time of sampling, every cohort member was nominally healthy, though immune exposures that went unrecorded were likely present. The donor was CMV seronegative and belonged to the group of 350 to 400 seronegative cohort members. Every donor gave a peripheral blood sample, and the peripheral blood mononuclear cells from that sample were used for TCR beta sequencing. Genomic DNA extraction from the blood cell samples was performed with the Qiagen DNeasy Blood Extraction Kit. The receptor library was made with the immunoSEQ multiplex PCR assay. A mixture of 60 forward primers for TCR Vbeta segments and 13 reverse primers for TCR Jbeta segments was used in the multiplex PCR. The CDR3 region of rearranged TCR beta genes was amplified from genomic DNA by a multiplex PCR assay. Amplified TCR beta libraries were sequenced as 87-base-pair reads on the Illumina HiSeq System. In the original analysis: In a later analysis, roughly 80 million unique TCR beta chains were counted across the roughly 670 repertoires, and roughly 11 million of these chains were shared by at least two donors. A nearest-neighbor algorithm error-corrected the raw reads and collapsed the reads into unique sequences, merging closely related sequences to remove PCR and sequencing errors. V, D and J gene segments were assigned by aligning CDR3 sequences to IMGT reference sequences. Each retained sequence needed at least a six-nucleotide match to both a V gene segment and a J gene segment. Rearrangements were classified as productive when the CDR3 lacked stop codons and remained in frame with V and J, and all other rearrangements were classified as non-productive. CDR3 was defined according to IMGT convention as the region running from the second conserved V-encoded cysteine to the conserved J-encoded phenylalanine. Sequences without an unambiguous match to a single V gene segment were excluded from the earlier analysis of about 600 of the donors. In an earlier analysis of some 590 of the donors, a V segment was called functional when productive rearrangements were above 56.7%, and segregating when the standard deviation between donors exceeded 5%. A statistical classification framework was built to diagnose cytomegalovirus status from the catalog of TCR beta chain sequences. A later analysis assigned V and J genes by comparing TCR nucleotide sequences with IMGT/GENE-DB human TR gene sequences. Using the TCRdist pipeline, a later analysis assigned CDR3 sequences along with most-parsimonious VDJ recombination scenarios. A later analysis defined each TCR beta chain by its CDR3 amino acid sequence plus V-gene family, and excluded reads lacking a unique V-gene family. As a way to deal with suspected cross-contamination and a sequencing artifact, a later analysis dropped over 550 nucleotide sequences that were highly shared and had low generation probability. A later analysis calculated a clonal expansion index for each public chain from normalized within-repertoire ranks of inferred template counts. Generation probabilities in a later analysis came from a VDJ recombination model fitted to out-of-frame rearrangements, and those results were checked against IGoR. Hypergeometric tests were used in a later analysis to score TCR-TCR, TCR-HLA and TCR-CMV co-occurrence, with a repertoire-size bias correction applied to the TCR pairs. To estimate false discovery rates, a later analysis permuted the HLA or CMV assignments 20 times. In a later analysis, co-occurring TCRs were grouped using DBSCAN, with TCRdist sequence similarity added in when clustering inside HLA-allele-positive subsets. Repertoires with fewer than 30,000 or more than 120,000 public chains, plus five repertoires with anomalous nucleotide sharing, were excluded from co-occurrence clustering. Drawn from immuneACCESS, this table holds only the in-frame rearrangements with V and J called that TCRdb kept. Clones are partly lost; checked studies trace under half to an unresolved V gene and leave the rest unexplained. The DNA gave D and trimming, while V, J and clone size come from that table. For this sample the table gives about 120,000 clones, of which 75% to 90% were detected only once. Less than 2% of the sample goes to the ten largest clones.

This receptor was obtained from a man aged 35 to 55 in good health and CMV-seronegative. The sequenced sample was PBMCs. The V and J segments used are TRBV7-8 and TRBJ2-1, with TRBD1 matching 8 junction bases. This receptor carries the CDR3 CASSLSHGQGGSYEQFF. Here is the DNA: TGTGCCAGCAGCTTAAGCCACGGACAGGGTGGTAGTTATGAGCAGTTCTTC.